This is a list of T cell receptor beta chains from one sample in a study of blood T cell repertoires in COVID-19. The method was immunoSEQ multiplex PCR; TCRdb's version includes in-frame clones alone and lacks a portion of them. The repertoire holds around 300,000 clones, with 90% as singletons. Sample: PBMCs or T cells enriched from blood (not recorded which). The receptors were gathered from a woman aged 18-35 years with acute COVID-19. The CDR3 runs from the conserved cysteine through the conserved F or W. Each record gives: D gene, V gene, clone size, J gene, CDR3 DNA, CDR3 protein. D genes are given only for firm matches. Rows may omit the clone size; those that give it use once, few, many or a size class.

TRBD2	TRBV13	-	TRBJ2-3	TGTGCCAGCAGCTTTACTAGCGGGACCCCAGATACGCAGTATTTT	CASSFTSGTPDTQYF
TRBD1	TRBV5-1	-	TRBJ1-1	TGCGCCAGCAGCTTGTATCGGTCATTGGGGGACAGGGGTACGAACACTGAAGCTTTCTTT	CASSLYRSLGDRGTNTEAFF
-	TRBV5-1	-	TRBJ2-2	TGCGCCAGCAGCTACGATCAAGGACACTACGGCGGGGAGCTGTTTTTT	CASSYDQGHYGGELFF
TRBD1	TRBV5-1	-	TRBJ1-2	TGCGCCAGCAGCGCGCAGACAGGGGGCTATGGCTACACCTTC	CASSAQTGGYGYTF
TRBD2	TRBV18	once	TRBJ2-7	TGTGCCAGCTCACCAAGGACCGGGACTAGCGGGTCCTACGAGCAGTACTTC	CASSPRTGTSGSYEQYF
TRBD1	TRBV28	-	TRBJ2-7	TGTGCCAGCAGTAACAGGGGCGAGCAGTACTTC	CASSNRGEQYF
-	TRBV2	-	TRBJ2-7	TGTGCCAGCAGTCTTCGTATGGAGCAGTACTTC	CASSLRMEQYF
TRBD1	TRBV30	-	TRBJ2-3	TGTGCCTGGGACAGGGGGCTAGCGACAGATACGCAGTATTTT	CAWDRGLATDTQYF
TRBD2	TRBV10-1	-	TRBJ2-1	TGCGCCAGCAGTGAGTCGGGACTAGCGGATAAAAACAATGAGCAGTTCTTC	CASSESGLADKNNEQFF
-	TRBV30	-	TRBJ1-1	TGTGCCTGGAGTGTAACGGGAGGATCAACTGAAGCTTTCTTT	CAWSVTGGSTEAFF
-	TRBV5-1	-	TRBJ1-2	TGCGCCAGCAGCTTGGATGCCGGGTTCAACTATGGCTACACCTTC	CASSLDAGFNYGYTF
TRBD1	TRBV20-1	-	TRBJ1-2	TGCAGCGGGACAGCGCCACGGGGCTACACCTTC	CSGTAPRGYTF
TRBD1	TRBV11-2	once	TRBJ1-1	TGTGCCAGCAGCCTAAGGACAGGGGGCATGGGCACTGAAGCTTTCTTT	CASSLRTGGMGTEAFF
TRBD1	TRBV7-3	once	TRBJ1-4	TGTGCCAGCAGCTTAAGAGGGGGCTCTAATGAAAAACTGTTTTTT	CASSLRGGSNEKLFF
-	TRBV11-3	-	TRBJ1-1	TGTGCCAGCAGCTTAGACGGCGGGTCGGAAGCTTTCTTT	CASSLDGGSEAFF
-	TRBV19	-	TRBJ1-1	TGTGCCAGTAGTATAATAGCAAACACTGAAGCTTTCTTT	CASSIIANTEAFF
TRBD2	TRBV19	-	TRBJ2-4	TGTGCCAGTAGTCCAGAAATGGGGGGGAGCGAAAAAAACATTCAGTACTTC	CASSPEMGGSEKNIQYF
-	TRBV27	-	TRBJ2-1	TGTGCCAGCAGTTTCCCGGGTTTCTACAATGAGCAGTTCTTC	CASSFPGFYNEQFF
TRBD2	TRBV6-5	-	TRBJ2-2	TGTGCCAGCAGTTACCGGTCTAGCGGGAGGGCCGGGGAGCTGTTTTTT	CASSYRSSGRAGELFF
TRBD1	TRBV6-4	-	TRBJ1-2	TGTGCCAGCATTCACAGGGGACCCTATGGCTACACCTTC	CASIHRGPYGYTF
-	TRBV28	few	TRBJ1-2	TGTGCCAGCAGTACCCCCCGGGACATCTATGGCTACACCTTC	CASSTPRDIYGYTF
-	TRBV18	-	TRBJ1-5	TGTGCCAGCTCACCCACAGCCGGGGGGTATGGCAATCAGCCCCAGCATTTT	CASSPTAGGYGNQPQHF
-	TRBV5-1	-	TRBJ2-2	TGCGCCAGCAGCTTGGAGGCTAGGGGTAACACCGGGGAGCTGTTTTTT	CASSLEARGNTGELFF
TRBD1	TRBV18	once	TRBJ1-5	TGTGCCAGCTCACCCGGGACAGGGGGCTTACAGCCCCAGCATTTT	CASSPGTGGLQPQHF
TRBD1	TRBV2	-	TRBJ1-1	TGTGCCAGCAGGGACGAGGGGGCTTACACTGAAGCTTTCTTT	CASRDEGAYTEAFF
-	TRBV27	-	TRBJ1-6	TGTGCCAGCAGTTTATATCCCCCTCGAAGCAATTCACCCCTCCACTTT	CASSLYPPRSNSPLHF
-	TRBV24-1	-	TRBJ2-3	TGTGCCACCAGTGGCCGTGATAGCGGTGGCCAAGATACGCAGTATTTT	CATSGRDSGGQDTQYF
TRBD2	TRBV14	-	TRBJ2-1	TGTGCCAGCAGCCAAGAGGGCAGGAGACTAGCTCCTTACAATGAGCAGTTCTTC	CASSQEGRRLAPYNEQFF
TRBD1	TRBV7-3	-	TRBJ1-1	TGTGCCAGCAGCGTAGCGGGACAGGGGACCACTGAAGCTTTCTTT	CASSVAGQGTTEAFF
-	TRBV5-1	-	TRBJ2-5	TGCGCCAGCAGCCCCAGCCAAGAGACCCAGTACTTC	CASSPSQETQYF
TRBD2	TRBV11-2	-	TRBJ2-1	TGTGCCAGCAGTGGCCTAGCGGGTCCCCCAGGGAATGAGCAGTTCTTC	CASSGLAGPPGNEQFF
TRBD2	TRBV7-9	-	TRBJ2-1	TGTGCCAGCAGCCCTAGCGGGGGAAACAATGAGCAGTTCTTC	CASSPSGGNNEQFF
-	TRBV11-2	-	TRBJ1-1	TGTGCCAGCAGTGGGCAGGGGTGGGGATACACTGAAGCTTTCTTT	CASSGQGWGYTEAFF
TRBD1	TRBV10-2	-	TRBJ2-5	TGCGCCAGCAGTGAGCCGGGACAGGGGGCTCCACAAGAGACCCAGTACTTC	CASSEPGQGAPQETQYF
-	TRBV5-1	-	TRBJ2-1	TGCGCCAGCAGCTTGCTTCCGGGTCTCTACAATGAGCAGTTCTTC	CASSLLPGLYNEQFF
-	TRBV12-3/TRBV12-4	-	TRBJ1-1	TGTGCCAGCATAAAACAGGGAGGGACTGAAGCTTTCTTT	CASIKQGGTEAFF
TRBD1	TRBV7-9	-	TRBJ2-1	TGTGCCAGCAGCAGAACAGGGGGCCCAAACAATGAGCAGTTCTTC	CASSRTGGPNNEQFF
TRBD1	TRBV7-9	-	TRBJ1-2	TGTGCCAGCAGCCTTGGGACAGGGAGTGGAGATGGCTACACCTTC	CASSLGTGSGDGYTF
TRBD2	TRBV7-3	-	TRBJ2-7	TGTGCCAGCAGCTTAACCCCTAGCGGGAGGTACCACGAGCAGTACTTC	CASSLTPSGRYHEQYF
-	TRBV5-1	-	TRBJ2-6	TGCGCCAGCAGCTTTTCGGGTTCCGGGGCCAACGTCCTGACTTTC	CASSFSGSGANVLTF
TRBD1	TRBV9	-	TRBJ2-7	TGTGCCAGCAGCGTAGGTGGGACAGACTCCTACGAGCAGTACTTC	CASSVGGTDSYEQYF
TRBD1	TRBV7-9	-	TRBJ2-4	TGTGCCAGCAGCCCGCCGGGACAGGGTATGGGCATTCAGTACTTC	CASSPPGQGMGIQYF
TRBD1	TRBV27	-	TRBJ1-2	TGTGCCAGCAGCCGGGACAGGGTGCCCCTCGGTGGCTACACCTTC	CASSRDRVPLGGYTF
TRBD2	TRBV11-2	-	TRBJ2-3	TGTGCCAGCAGCCCGATGGACTTACTAGCGGGAGCGGCAGATACGCAGTATTTT	CASSPMDLLAGAADTQYF
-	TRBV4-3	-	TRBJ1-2	TGCGCCAGCAGCCAAGGTGCCGTATTCGACGACACCTATGGCTACACCTTC	CASSQGAVFDDTYGYTF
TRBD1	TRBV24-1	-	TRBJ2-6	TGTGCCACCAGTGATTGGGGAACAGGGGCAGACTCTGGGGCCAACGTCCTGACTTTC	CATSDWGTGADSGANVLTF
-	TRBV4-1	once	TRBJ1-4	TGCGCCAGCAGGTCTTCGCCTCACGCGTTTAATGAAAAACTGTTTTTT	CASRSSPHAFNEKLFF
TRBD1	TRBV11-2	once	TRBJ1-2	TGTGCCAGCAGCTTAGGGCAGGGGGACCTATTGCGAGGCTACACCTTC	CASSLGQGDLLRGYTF